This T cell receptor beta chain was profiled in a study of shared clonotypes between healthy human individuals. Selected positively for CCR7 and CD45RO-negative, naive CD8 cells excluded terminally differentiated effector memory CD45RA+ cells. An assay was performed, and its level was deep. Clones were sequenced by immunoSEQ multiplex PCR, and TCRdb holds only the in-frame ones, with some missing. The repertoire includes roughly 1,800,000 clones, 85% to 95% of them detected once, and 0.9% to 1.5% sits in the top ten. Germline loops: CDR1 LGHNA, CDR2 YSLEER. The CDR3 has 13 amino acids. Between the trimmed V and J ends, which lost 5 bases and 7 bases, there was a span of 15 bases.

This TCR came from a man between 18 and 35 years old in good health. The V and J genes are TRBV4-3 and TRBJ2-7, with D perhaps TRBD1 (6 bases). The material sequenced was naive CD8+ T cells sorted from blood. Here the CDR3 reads CASSNYGGAEQYF. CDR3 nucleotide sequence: TGCGCCAGCAGCAACTATGGGGGCGCGGAGCAGTACTTC.